The subject of this entry is one T cell receptor (beta chain). Its antigen has not been determined. No quality values exist for individual bases; no much larger clone is one base distant. The treatment or condition label, read with the paper, signifies: suppressive antiretroviral therapy. A pool of overlapping HIV-1 Gag 15-mer peptides, at roughly 1 ug per peptide per mL, was used to stimulate the cells. Memory populations depleted of antigen-responding cells were obtained by sorting nonresponding CD40L-negative CD69-negative CD45RO-high memory CD4+ T cells. HIV-1-infected adults in whom suppressive ART had been started during chronic infection were enrolled as participants. Participants had undetectable plasma HIV-1 RNA below 50 copies/mL for at least 4 years. To be included, participants needed a CD4+ T cell count above 400 cells/uL and a positive CMV serology. Before stimulation, PBMCs were isolated using density centrifugation and depleted of CD8+ T cells. For about 20 hours, CD8-depleted PBMCs were stimulated with anti-CD28/CD49d costimulation, a CD40-blocking antibody, and enfuvirtide, which was added to prevent new infections. Cells were sorted on a Beckman Coulter MoFlo Legacy or XDP sorter, with propidium iodide excluding dead cells. Genomic DNA was extracted with the QIAamp DNA Mini Kit for samples above one million cells, otherwise with the Quick-DNA Microprep Kit.

The data derive from a study of persistence of HIV-infected CD4 T cells (dated by TCRdb to about 2020). Turning to the overall study: CMV- and HIV-1 Gag-responding CD4+ T cells were isolated from ART-treated individuals so that antigen-driven clonal expansion of HIV-1-infected cells could be examined. Suppressive ART had been received by participants for a median of 8 years. Peripheral blood samples of up to 180 mL were taken at multiple time points, with the exception of a couple of participants who underwent leukapheresis at a single time point. TCRbeta sequencing assessed the clonality of all cells in each sorted population, while proviral sequencing assessed the clonality of infected cells. Cross-participant TCR cluster analysis included roughly eight participants for CMV and six or seven participants for Gag.

TCRbeta repertoires were sequenced from genomic DNA with the immunoSEQ hsTCRB assay version 4 in survey mode. For TCRbeta sequencing, genomic DNA was diluted to approximately 9.9 ng/uL, and up to 1 ug was used per sample. The published analysis was carried out like this. TCRbeta data were analyzed in ImmunoSeq Analyzer 3.0, with diversity computed on productive nucleotide rearrangements. Using the Immunarch R package, lower-bound TCR diversity was estimated with the improved Chao index and clonality was estimated with the Gini coefficient. Different nucleotide rearrangements encoding the same CDR3beta amino acid sequence were treated as distinct clonotypes. Differential abundance analysis found TCRbeta sequences that were significantly enriched in antigen-responding cells compared with anti-CD3/anti-CD28-activated cells. GLIPH2 clustered TCRs by predicted peptide-MHC specificity, both within individual participants and across merged participant data sets. TCRdb re-hosts the immuneACCESS table, in-frame sequences only. Its copies lack some clones; in the studies checked, an unresolved V gene accounts for under half of them, and the cause for the rest is not known. V, J and clone size were drawn from that table, and D and trimming were deduced from the DNA. In this sample the table shows 50,000 to 65,000 clones, 70% to 75% of which occur a single time. Around 1.7% of the sample comes from the top ten.

The CDR3 sequence holds 14 residues, the cysteine and phenylalanine included. CDR3 DNA is the only sequence kept; it has 42 bases, read in frame from the first base. The V and J ends are trimmed by 6 bases and 6 bases, leaving 15 bases between them. CDR1 and CDR2, per the germline V gene (reference sequence), are LNHDA and SQIVND. The paper's findings and limits, for the study overall: Significantly lower TCRbeta richness was observed in CMV- and Gag-responding cells than in anti-CD3/anti-CD28-responding cells, and higher oligoclonality was observed in CMV-responding cells than in CD3/CD28-stimulated and Gag-responding cells. Bulk TCR analyses could not be limited to the rare CMV-responding cells that actually contained HIV-1 proviruses. TCR oligoclonality correlated with proviral oligoclonality within the same sorted populations. Only a small number of individuals took part in the study, and the range of antigens tested was limited. Enrichment of degenerate expanded CDR3beta sequences was found in antigen-responding cells, suggesting convergent selection of CD4+ responses to CMV and Gag.

The chain is encoded by TRBV19 joined to TRBJ1-5; TRBD1 could be the D gene, as 5 bases match. The TCR originated in an adult man with HIV who was CMV-seropositive. The sample in question was CD4+ T cells sorted from PBMCs after approximately 19-hour stimulation, obtained from a patient who received antiretroviral therapy. Read against the paper, the sample's cell subset or site label means: CD40L-CD69- CD45RO-high memory CD4 T cells not responding to Gag peptides. The CDR3 sequence is CASSPGRVGQPQHF. Read as DNA, the sequence is TGTGCCAGTAGCCCTGGCAGGGTGGGTCAGCCCCAGCATTTT. With the portions outside the CDR3 filled from the reference TRBV19 and TRBJ1-5 genes, the complete variable region becomes DGGITQSPKYLFRKEGQNVTLSCEQNLNHDAMYWYRQDPGQGLRLIYYSQIVNDFQKGDIAEGYSVSREKKESFPLTVTSAQKNPTAFYLCASSPGRVGQPQHFGDGTRLSIL.